This T cell receptor beta chain was profiled in a study of T cells after posttransplantation cyclophosphamide. Findings and caveats of the study: Later post-transplant blood repertoires were often dominated by donor CD8+ memory clones. After PTCy, TRB diversity resembled that of CNI/methotrexate controls.

With respect to this clone: What it recognizes is unknown.

Clones were read by immunoSEQ multiplex PCR, and TCRdb kept only the in-frame ones, dropping some. The table lists roughly 17,000 clones, about 85% of them singletons. Controls had myeloablative marrow grafts with methotrexate and calcineurin inhibitor, sampled at 1 year. V was trimmed by 0 bases and J by 5 bases, leaving 10 bases between them. The CDR3 has 15 residues. Germline V gene data show CDR1 as LGHNT and CDR2 as FRNRAP. Source: PBMCs, taken after allogeneic stem cell transplant with calcineurin inhibitor and methotrexate. This TCR was sampled from a female patient aged 18 to 29 who received an allogeneic stem cell transplant from an unrelated donor, was CMV-positive, and had acute and chronic GVHD. These T cells may partly come from the graft donor. The chain is built from TRBV12-5 and TRBJ2-2; weak D call: TRBD1 (5 bases). The CDR3 region is CASGLVGAGTGELFF. CDR3 bases: TGTGCTAGTGGTTTGGTAGGGGCAGGGACCGGGGAGCTGTTTTTT.